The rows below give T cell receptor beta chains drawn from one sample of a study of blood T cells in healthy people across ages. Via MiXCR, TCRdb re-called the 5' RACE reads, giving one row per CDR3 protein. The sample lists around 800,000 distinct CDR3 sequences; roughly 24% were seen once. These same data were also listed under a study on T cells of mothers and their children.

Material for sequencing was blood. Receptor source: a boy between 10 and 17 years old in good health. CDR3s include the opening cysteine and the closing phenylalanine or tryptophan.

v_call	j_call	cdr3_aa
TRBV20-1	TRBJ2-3	CSAPVGGSTDTQYF
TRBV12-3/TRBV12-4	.	CASSPGTPGVYEQYF
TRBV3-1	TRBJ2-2	CASSQGLAGLNTGELFF
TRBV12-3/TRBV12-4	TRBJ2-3	CASSLVAGKSPSTDTQYF
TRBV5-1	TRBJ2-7	CASSLGVQTYEQYF
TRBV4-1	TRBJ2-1	CASSQGTGLAGSNEQFF
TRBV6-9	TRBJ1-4	CASSYSVGRDDEKLFF
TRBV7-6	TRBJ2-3	CASSSGQITDTQYF
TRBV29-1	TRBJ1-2	CSVPGQNYGYTF
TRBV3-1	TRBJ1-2	CASSRRGEYYGYTF
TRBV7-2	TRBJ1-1	CASTPHRAGSEAFF
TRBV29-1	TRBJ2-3	CSVVGTSGDASTDTQYF
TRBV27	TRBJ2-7	CASSSMGTPSSYEQYF
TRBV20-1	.	CSANDEQYF